These T cell receptor beta chains were read from a single sample in a study of T cell responses to AZD1222 COVID-19 vaccine. Libraries were prepared by immunoSEQ multiplex PCR; TCRdb keeps only in-frame clonotypes and omits some of them. The repertoire consists of 150,000 to 160,000 clones, with less than 95% occurring once and the leading ten covering 1.5% to 2%. Here the sequenced sample was peripheral blood, taken on day 0 of AZD1222 vaccination. All receptors come from an adult in good health. CDR3s include the opening cysteine and the closing phenylalanine or tryptophan. A D gene is named only where the DNA matches it firmly. Clone sizes are given selectively: once, few, many, or a class where the clone is expanded.

j_gene: TRBJ2-7
abundance: .
v_gene: TRBV18
d_gene: TRBD1
CDR3aa: CASSPQTGGGEQYF
CDR3nt: TGTGCCAGCTCACCACAGACAGGGGGGGGAGAGCAGTACTTC

j_gene: TRBJ1-1
abundance: .
v_gene: TRBV5-6
d_gene: .
CDR3aa: CASSGGQSAFF
CDR3nt: TGTGCCAGCAGCGGCGGACAGTCGGCTTTCTTT

j_gene: TRBJ1-2
abundance: .
v_gene: TRBV14
d_gene: .
CDR3aa: CASSLKAFGGYTF
CDR3nt: TGTGCCAGCAGCCTCAAGGCCTTTGGTGGCTACACCTTC

j_gene: TRBJ2-7
abundance: .
v_gene: TRBV10-3
d_gene: TRBD2
CDR3aa: CAISESWAGGQLEQYF
CDR3nt: TGTGCCATCAGTGAGTCGTGGGCGGGAGGTCAGCTTGAGCAGTACTTC

j_gene: TRBJ2-3
abundance: .
v_gene: TRBV9
d_gene: .
CDR3aa: CASSGPPRLATDTQYF
CDR3nt: TGTGCCAGCAGCGGCCCCCCGCGGCTAGCGACGGATACGCAGTATTTT

j_gene: TRBJ2-5
abundance: .
v_gene: TRBV15
d_gene: TRBD2
CDR3aa: CATSRGRQETQYF
CDR3nt: TGTGCCACCAGCCGCGGGAGACAAGAGACCCAGTACTTC

j_gene: TRBJ2-1
abundance: .
v_gene: TRBV9
d_gene: .
CDR3aa: CASSERAGSEFDEQFF
CDR3nt: TGTGCCAGCAGCGAGCGGGCGGGCAGTGAGTTTGATGAGCAGTTCTTC

j_gene: TRBJ1-1
abundance: .
v_gene: TRBV7-9
d_gene: .
CDR3aa: CASRGRGTEAFF
CDR3nt: TGTGCCAGCAGAGGAAGGGGGACTGAAGCTTTCTTT

j_gene: TRBJ2-5
abundance: .
v_gene: TRBV3-1/TRBV3-2
d_gene: .
CDR3aa: CASSRQIKETQYF
CDR3nt: TGTGCCAGCAGCCGCCAAATCAAAGAGACCCAGTACTTC

j_gene: TRBJ1-1
abundance: .
v_gene: TRBV3-1/TRBV3-2
d_gene: .
CDR3aa: CASSPLGKNTEAFF
CDR3nt: TGTGCCAGCAGCCCCCTGGGGAAGAACACTGAAGCTTTCTTT

j_gene: TRBJ2-1
abundance: .
v_gene: TRBV14
d_gene: TRBD2
CDR3aa: CASSQRLADIYNEQFF
CDR3nt: TGTGCCAGCAGCCAGAGGCTAGCGGATATCTACAATGAGCAGTTCTTC

j_gene: TRBJ2-3
abundance: once
v_gene: TRBV27
d_gene: TRBD2
CDR3aa: CASSPPGPSGTSTDTQYF
CDR3nt: TGTGCCAGCAGTCCCCCGGGGCCTAGCGGAACTAGCACAGATACGCAGTATTTT

j_gene: TRBJ1-5
abundance: once
v_gene: TRBV6-2/TRBV6-3
d_gene: TRBD1
CDR3aa: CASSPSTGVEPQHF
CDR3nt: TGTGCCAGCAGTCCATCCACAGGGGTTGAGCCCCAGCATTTT

j_gene: TRBJ2-2
abundance: .
v_gene: TRBV5-4
d_gene: .
CDR3aa: CASSLGQQKGTGELFF
CDR3nt: TGTGCCAGCAGCTTGGGACAGCAGAAAGGTACCGGGGAGCTGTTTTTT

j_gene: TRBJ2-2
abundance: .
v_gene: TRBV11-2
d_gene: .
CDR3aa: CASRGLSLVVGELFF
CDR3nt: TGTGCCAGCAGGGGACTTTCGCTTGTGGTCGGGGAGCTGTTTTTT

j_gene: TRBJ1-2
abundance: .
v_gene: TRBV28
d_gene: .
CDR3aa: CASSTGPTYGYTF
CDR3nt: TGTGCCAGCAGCACCGGACCCACCTATGGCTACACCTTC

j_gene: TRBJ2-2
abundance: .
v_gene: TRBV12-3/TRBV12-4
d_gene: .
CDR3aa: CASSFYGSGELFF
CDR3nt: TGTGCCAGCAGTTTTTACGGGAGCGGGGAGCTGTTTTTT

j_gene: TRBJ2-2
abundance: .
v_gene: TRBV6-5
d_gene: .
CDR3aa: CASSSEVNTGELFF
CDR3nt: TGTGCCAGCAGTTCAGAAGTTAACACCGGGGAGCTGTTTTTT

j_gene: TRBJ1-1
abundance: .
v_gene: TRBV7-9
d_gene: .
CDR3aa: CASSFDLNTEAFF
CDR3nt: TGTGCCAGCAGCTTTGACTTGAACACTGAAGCTTTCTTT

j_gene: TRBJ2-5
abundance: once
v_gene: TRBV19
d_gene: TRBD2
CDR3aa: CASSPGVPSGIQETQYF
CDR3nt: TGTGCCAGTAGTCCAGGGGTGCCTAGCGGGATCCAAGAGACCCAGTACTTC

j_gene: TRBJ1-2
abundance: .
v_gene: TRBV19
d_gene: TRBD1
CDR3aa: CASSINEGTEYGYTF
CDR3nt: TGTGCCAGTAGTATAAACGAAGGGACAGAGTATGGCTACACCTTC

j_gene: TRBJ1-2
abundance: .
v_gene: TRBV7-2
d_gene: TRBD1
CDR3aa: CASSLAQGQGLYGYTF
CDR3nt: TGTGCCAGCAGCTTAGCGCAGGGACAGGGATTATATGGCTACACCTTC

j_gene: TRBJ1-1
abundance: .
v_gene: TRBV25-1
d_gene: TRBD1
CDR3aa: CASSAQGQGLEAFF
CDR3nt: TGTGCCAGCAGTGCCCAGGGACAGGGGCTTGAAGCTTTCTTT

j_gene: TRBJ1-1
abundance: .
v_gene: TRBV4-1
d_gene: .
CDR3aa: CASSQIPRGTEAFF
CDR3nt: TGCGCCAGCAGCCAAATCCCCAGGGGCACTGAAGCTTTCTTT

j_gene: TRBJ1-5
abundance: .
v_gene: TRBV19
d_gene: .
CDR3aa: CASAVFVSGNQPQHF
CDR3nt: TGTGCCAGTGCCGTTTTCGTATCTGGCAATCAGCCCCAGCATTTT

j_gene: TRBJ1-5
abundance: .
v_gene: TRBV28
d_gene: .
CDR3aa: CASSSAGQPQHF
CDR3nt: TGTGCCAGCAGTTCGGCGGGACAGCCCCAGCATTTT

j_gene: TRBJ2-1
abundance: .
v_gene: TRBV7-2
d_gene: TRBD2
CDR3aa: CASSFSGRSYNEQFF
CDR3nt: TGTGCCAGCAGCTTTAGCGGGAGGTCCTACAATGAGCAGTTCTTC

j_gene: TRBJ1-1
abundance: .
v_gene: TRBV19
d_gene: TRBD1
CDR3aa: CASSMGTGLRAFF
CDR3nt: TGTGCCAGTAGTATGGGGACAGGGCTACGAGCTTTCTTT

j_gene: TRBJ2-7
abundance: once
v_gene: TRBV10-3
d_gene: .
CDR3aa: CAISERGSSHEQYF
CDR3nt: TGTGCCATCAGTGAGAGAGGTAGCAGCCACGAGCAGTACTTC

j_gene: TRBJ2-1
abundance: .
v_gene: TRBV7-9
d_gene: .
CDR3aa: CASSSIATGSYNEQFF
CDR3nt: TGTGCCAGCAGTTCAATAGCCACAGGCTCCTACAATGAGCAGTTCTTC

j_gene: TRBJ1-5
abundance: .
v_gene: TRBV18
d_gene: .
CDR3aa: CASSPGFSNQPQHF
CDR3nt: TGTGCCAGCTCTCCAGGGTTTAGCAATCAGCCCCAGCATTTT

j_gene: TRBJ1-2
abundance: .
v_gene: TRBV6-5
d_gene: .
CDR3aa: CASSYGGVDYGYTF
CDR3nt: TGTGCCAGCAGTTACGGAGGGGTAGACTATGGCTACACCTTC

j_gene: TRBJ1-1
abundance: .
v_gene: TRBV20-1
d_gene: .
CDR3aa: CSASLMNTEAFF
CDR3nt: TGCAGTGCTAGTCTCATGAACACTGAAGCTTTCTTT

j_gene: TRBJ1-5
abundance: .
v_gene: TRBV28
d_gene: .
CDR3aa: CASSLYRNNQPQHF
CDR3nt: TGTGCCAGCAGTTTATACAGAAACAATCAGCCCCAGCATTTT

j_gene: TRBJ1-1
abundance: .
v_gene: TRBV29-1
d_gene: .
CDR3aa: CSVEEVRGTEAFF
CDR3nt: TGCAGCGTGGAGGAGGTGAGGGGCACTGAAGCTTTCTTT

j_gene: TRBJ1-4
abundance: .
v_gene: TRBV4-2
d_gene: .
CDR3aa: CASSLGPVNEKLFF
CDR3nt: TGTGCCAGCAGCCTGGGTCCGGTGAATGAAAAACTGTTTTTT

j_gene: TRBJ2-1
abundance: .
v_gene: TRBV12-5
d_gene: .
CDR3aa: CASGLDALNEQFF
CDR3nt: TGTGCTAGTGGTTTGGACGCCCTCAATGAGCAGTTCTTC

j_gene: TRBJ1-5
abundance: .
v_gene: TRBV24-1
d_gene: .
CDR3aa: CATSDSRDLWTVNQPQHF
CDR3nt: TGTGCCACCAGTGATTCCCGTGACCTTTGGACAGTAAATCAGCCCCAGCATTTT

j_gene: TRBJ2-3
abundance: .
v_gene: TRBV14
d_gene: .
CDR3aa: CASSQVGFSTDTQYF
CDR3nt: TGTGCCAGCAGCCAAGTAGGGTTTAGCACAGATACGCAGTATTTT

j_gene: TRBJ2-1
abundance: .
v_gene: TRBV12-3/TRBV12-4
d_gene: .
CDR3aa: CASSFSGTEQFF
CDR3nt: TGTGCCAGCAGTTTTTCAGGGACTGAGCAGTTCTTC

j_gene: TRBJ2-1
abundance: .
v_gene: TRBV4-3
d_gene: .
CDR3aa: CASSQGANYNEQFF
CDR3nt: TGCGCCAGCAGCCAGGGGGCAAACTACAATGAGCAGTTCTTC

j_gene: TRBJ1-1
abundance: .
v_gene: TRBV19
d_gene: .
CDR3aa: CASSIGVGTEAFF
CDR3nt: TGTGCCAGTAGTATAGGGGTGGGCACTGAAGCTTTCTTT